This TCR beta chain was sequenced for a study of low-dose radiotherapy and immunotherapy resistance in tumors. Time point indicated: before trial treatment. This clonotype was detected many times. This CDR3 comprises 15 residues. Trimming removed 0 bases at V and 5 bases at J, with 13 bases between. Primers used for first-strand cDNA, a TRAV- and TRBV-specific set, covered both alpha and beta chains. A constant-region primer paired with the V-primer adapter amplified TCRs over approximately 20 PCR cycles. TCRdb re-derived calls from the reads in MiXCR, one entry per CDR3 protein. Of tens of thousands of distinct CDR3 sequences in the sample, less than 35% were seen once.

This rearrangement joins TRBV12-3 or TRBV12-4 to TRBJ2-5; no firm D call. Sample: PBMCs, taken before treatment. This TCR derives from a female donor with ovarian cancer. Here the CDR3 reads CASSLALIKDETQYF. The CDR3 nucleotides read TGTGCCAGCAGTTTAGCCCTCATTAAGGATGAGACCCAGTACTTC.